A selection of T cell receptor beta chains follows, all from one sample in a study of shared T cell receptors in the human thymus. Data came from immunoSEQ multiplex PCR; TCRdb stores just in-frame clones and leaves some out. The sample holds some 660,000 clones, more than 75% seen once. These data were likewise used in another study, on human thymus T cells.

Input material: thymocytes. These receptors all come from a boy under three years old with a congenital heart defect. CDR3s include the opening cysteine and the closing phenylalanine or tryptophan. The order of the fields is CDR3 DNA, CDR3 protein, V gene, J gene, D gene, clone size. D genes are given only for firm matches. Some rows have no size entry. The others give once, few or many, or a class for an expanded clone.

TGTGCCAGCAGCTTACGTCGGGACTCCCGATCCTACGAGCAGTACTTC	CASSLRRDSRSYEQYF	TRBV5-5	TRBJ2-7	-	-
TGTGCCAGCAGTAAAGTTCCGAGGACCGGGGAGCTGTTTTTT	CASSKVPRTGELFF	TRBV6-6	TRBJ2-2	-	-
TGTGCTAGTGGAGGTCCCCAAACGGCGGGGGGCTCCTACAATGAGCAGTTCTTC	CASGGPQTAGGSYNEQFF	TRBV12-5	TRBJ2-1	TRBD2	few
TGTGCCAGCAGCTGTAGTTCCGGGACAGGGACGACCGGGGAGCTGTTTTTT	CASSCSSGTGTTGELFF	TRBV7-9	TRBJ2-2	TRBD1	-
TGTGCCAGTAGTATAGGGTGGACTAGGGACACAGATACGCAGTATTTT	CASSIGWTRDTDTQYF	TRBV19	TRBJ2-3	TRBD2	-
TGTGCCAGCAGTTTACGAACAGGGAATGGGGTTCAGCCCCAGCATTTT	CASSLRTGNGVQPQHF	TRBV28	TRBJ1-5	-	-
TGTGCCATCCGGACAGGGGTGAACACTGAAGCTTTCTTT	CAIRTGVNTEAFF	TRBV10-3	TRBJ1-1	TRBD1	-
TGTGCCATCAGTGAGTCCTCTAGCGGGCTTTCCACAGATACGCAGTATTTT	CAISESSSGLSTDTQYF	TRBV10-3	TRBJ2-3	TRBD2	-
TGTGCCAGCAGCCTCACCGAGGCGGGCTATGGCTACACCTTC	CASSLTEAGYGYTF	TRBV7-3	TRBJ1-2	-	-
TGTGCCTGGTCGGGACTAGTATCCTACAATGAGCAGTTCTTC	CAWSGLVSYNEQFF	TRBV30	TRBJ2-1	TRBD2	-
TGCAGTGAGGGAGGGGAGGAGACCCAGTACTTC	CSEGGEETQYF	TRBV20-1	TRBJ2-5	TRBD2	once
TGCGCCAGCAGCTTCCAAACCGGGACAATCCAAGAGACCCAGTACTTC	CASSFQTGTIQETQYF	TRBV5-1	TRBJ2-5	-	-
TGTGCCAGCCGGGTAGGGGACACTGAAGCTTTCTTT	CASRVGDTEAFF	TRBV2	TRBJ1-1	-	few
TGCGCCAGCAGCTTGAGGCAGGGGCTCTACAATGAGCAGTTCTTC	CASSLRQGLYNEQFF	TRBV5-1	TRBJ2-1	-	-
TGTGCCAGCAGACTAGCGGGGGGGCCGAATACGCAGTATTTT	CASRLAGGPNTQYF	TRBV6-5	TRBJ2-3	TRBD2	-
TGTGCCAGCAGTTACCCATCTAGCGGGAGGAGCGACGAGCAGTACTTC	CASSYPSSGRSDEQYF	TRBV6-6	TRBJ2-7	TRBD2	-